This T cell receptor beta chain was found in a study of shared clonotypes between healthy human individuals. Study outcomes and limitations: Across a few donors, naive CD4 shared roughly 5%, naive CD8 more than 3%, memory CD4 about 2.5%, memory CD8 around 0.36%.

Trimming left V 1 base short and J 0 bases short, with 19 bases between. Per the germline V gene, CDR1 is SEHNR and CDR2 is FQNEAQ (reference sequence). The CDR3 contains 19 residues. Note on this clone: Its matching antigen is unknown.

Study processing details: ImmunoSEQ output lacked quality scores and full-length reads, limiting matched filtering. TCRdb's table, derived via immunoSEQ multiplex PCR, lists solely in-frame clones and lacks some. From that table come the V and J calls and clone size; the DNA was used to work out D and trimming. The profile shows about 2.5 million clones, around 90% of them singletons. The TCR comes from a man aged 18-30 years in good health. Some clones in this sample may be carry-over from other donors' samples. The sample consisted of naive CD4+ T cells from PBMCs. Documented subset: CD45RA+ positively selected. This chain connects TRBV7-9 to TRBJ1-5, with a tentative D call TRBD1 (6 bases). The CDR3 sequence is CASSLGPLQGRASNQPQHF. Here the CDR3 DNA reads TGTGCCAGCAGCTTAGGTCCCTTACAGGGTAGGGCTAGCAATCAGCCCCAGCATTTT.